Following are 21 T cell receptor beta chains from one sample sequenced in a study of control samples from healthy donors and cancer patients. Here immunoSEQ multiplex PCR was the method, and the copy in TCRdb shows in-frame clones only, minus some. The table records 400,000 to 500,000 clones, 80% to 95% of them present only once. Sequencing was done on a sample of PBMCs. These receptors were obtained from a man aged 35-49 years with head and neck cancer.

The J gene is TRBJ2-3, the V gene TRBV5-1, with D tentatively TRBD1 (8 bases). The V and J ends lost 3 bases and 6 bases respectively, with 17 bases between them. The CDR3 covers 15 residues. The germline V gene encodes CDR1 SGHRS and CDR2 YFSETQ. The CDR3 DNA is TGCGCCAGCAGCTCGATGGGGGGGACAGGTGATACGCAGTATTTT. Residues: CASSSMGGTGDTQYF.

The CDR3 bases are TGCGCCAGCGGCCTCGGGGTATCGGGGGAGGGCAAAGAGACCCAGTACTTC. Amino acids: CASGLGVSGEGKETQYF. The rearrangement links TRBV5-1 to TRBJ2-5; the match to TRBD2 covers 7 bases. Germline trimming cut 7 bases from V and 3 bases from J; bases unmatched to any gene: 18. CDR3 size: 17 residues. CDR1 and CDR2 from the germline V gene are SGHRS and YFSETQ.

The rearrangement joins TRBV27 to TRBJ2-7; no clear D gene. Trimming cost V 0 bases and J 0 bases, with 9 bases left between them. Germline lookup yields CDR1 MNHEY and CDR2 SMNVEV (reference sequence). This CDR3 is 15 amino acids long. The chain's CDR3 is CASSLSRLPSYEQYF. In nucleotides, the CDR3 is TGTGCCAGCAGTTTATCCAGGCTGCCCTCCTACGAGCAGTACTTC.

The rearrangement uses TRBV27 and TRBJ1-2; no clear D. The V gene lost 5 bases and the J gene lost 7 bases, with 17 bases spanning the gap. Germline V gene sequence: CDR1 MNHEY, CDR2 SMNVEV (reference sequence). This CDR3 is 14 amino acids long. Here the CDR3 DNA reads TGTGCCAGCAGTAATGGAGAGCCAGGTGGTGGCTACACCTTC. Protein sequence: CASSNGEPGGGYTF.

J is TRBJ2-6 and V is TRBV19; D is possibly TRBD2 (5 bases). Germline loops: CDR1 LNHDA, CDR2 SQIVND (reference sequence). Trimming stripped 5 bases from V and 1 base from J, with 9 bases between. This CDR3 has 15 residues. The CDR3 bases are TGTGCCAGTAGTCGACCGGGGTCTGGGGCCAACGTCCTGACTTTC. This codes for CASSRPGSGANVLTF.

J is TRBJ1-3 and V is TRBV15; the D is unclear. V dropped 0 bases and J dropped 0 bases, with 9 bases sitting between them. Germline CDR1 is LNHNV and CDR2 is YYDKDF (reference sequence). The CDR3 sequence is 16 residues long. The CDR3 spells CATSRDPLASGNTIYF. The CDR3 bases are TGTGCCACCAGCAGAGATCCCCTGGCCTCTGGAAACACCATATATTTT.

The chain is built from TRBV5-6 and TRBJ2-7, with 8 bases fitting TRBD2. V lost 4 bases, J lost 1 base, and 1 base stayed unmatched. The CDR3 contains 13 residues. The germline V gene has CDR1 SGHDT and CDR2 YYEEEE. As DNA, the CDR3 is TGTGCCAGCAGCCCGGGGGGGTCCTACGAGCAGTACTTC. Translated, it gives CASSPGGSYEQYF.

This sequence joins TRBV3-1 (or the pseudogene TRBV3-2) and TRBJ2-4; 10 bases are a match to TRBD1. The length of the CDR3 is 18 residues. The ends lost 4 bases at V and 0 bases at J; junction bases unmatched: 9. In germline, CDR1 is LGHDT, CDR2 YNNKEL (reference sequence). CDR3 DNA: TGTGCCAGCAGCCCTCCGGGACAGGGGCTTTTAGCCAAAAACATTCAGTACTTC. Its protein product is CASSPPGQGLLAKNIQYF.

The chain uses TRBV14 and TRBJ2-7; TRBD1 matches at 7 bases. Germline CDR1 is SGHDN and CDR2 is FVKESK. V was pared by 4 bases and J by 4 bases, with 10 bases of the junction left unmatched. The CDR3 covers 15 residues. CDR3 coding DNA: TGTGCCAGCAGCCCTACGACAGGGCGCAGGTACGAGCAGTACTTC. Translated, it gives CASSPTTGRRYEQYF.

The CDR3 DNA is TGTGCCAGCAGCTTAAGGGACAATGAGCAGTTCTTC. Its protein product is CASSLRDNEQFF. The V call is TRBV7-6, the J call TRBJ2-1; D gene uncertain. The CDR3 totals 12 residues. Per germline, CDR1 SGHVS and CDR2 FNYEAQ. Trimming took 2 bases from V and 5 from J, leaving 4 bases between them.

The chain has TRBV24-1 and TRBJ2-3; D is possibly TRBD1 or TRBD2 (5 bases each). Trimming cost V 5 bases and J 2 bases, with 13 bases left between them. This CDR3 comprises 15 residues. Germline V gives CDR1 KGHDR, CDR2 SFDVKD. DNA for the CDR3: TGTGCCACCAGTGCCGGGACCGATTACACAGATACGCAGTATTTT. Its protein is CATSAGTDYTDTQYF.

The chain recombines TRBV10-3 with TRBJ1-1; the D gene is possibly TRBD1 (6 bases). Trimming took 7 bases from V and 5 from J, leaving 14 bases between them. CDR1 is ENHRY and CDR2 is SYGVKD in the germline V gene. This CDR3 contains 13 residues. CDR3 protein: CAIKNRDRTEAFF. The CDR3 DNA reads as TGTGCCATCAAGAACAGGGATAGGACTGAAGCTTTCTTT.

The chain employs TRBV19 and TRBJ2-7; D is possibly TRBD1 (5 bases). Germline V gives CDR1 LNHDA, CDR2 SQIVND (reference sequence). This CDR3 has 13 amino acids. Trimming stripped 3 bases from V and 1 base from J, with 7 bases between. The CDR3 sequence is CASSIDRSYEQYF. CDR3 nucleotides: TGTGCCAGTAGTATCGACAGATCCTACGAGCAGTACTTC.

This clone has a single count. The chain couples TRBV25-1 to TRBJ2-7; D unclear. The V and J ends lost 3 bases and 2 bases respectively, with 11 bases between them. Germline CDR1 MGHDK, CDR2 SYGVNS. The CDR3 extends over 14 amino acids. CDR3: CASSEHLGPYEQYF. The CDR3 nucleotides are TGTGCCAGCAGTGAGCATCTAGGCCCCTACGAGCAGTACTTC.

V is TRBV10-2 and J is TRBJ2-7, with 7 bases aligning to TRBD1. CDR1 is WSHSY and CDR2 is SAAADI in the germline V gene. Trimming cost V 7 bases and J 4 bases; bases outside gene matches: 4. The CDR3 is 12 amino acids. As DNA, the CDR3 is TGCGCCAGCATTTCACAGGGGTACGAGCAGTACTTC. Translated, it gives CASISQGYEQYF.

The gene calls are TRBV5-1 and TRBJ1-6, with D possibly TRBD1 on 5 matching bases. The CDR3 has 17 residues. The V gene lost 6 bases and the J gene lost 3 bases, with 19 bases spanning the gap. Germline V gene lookup returns CDR1 SGHRS and CDR2 YFSETQ. CDR3 DNA: TGCGCCAGCACCAGTGGAACCCGGGGGAACTATAATTCACCCCTCCACTTT. It is translated as CASTSGTRGNYNSPLHF.

The rearrangement uses TRBV23-1 and TRBJ1-1; the D is unclear. TRBV23-1 is an ORF, and what it does is uncertain. This CDR3 spans 15 amino acids. The germline V and J ends were trimmed by 0 bases and 0 bases, with 8 bases remaining between them. CDR3 sequence: CASSQSGRMNTEAFF. The CDR3 DNA follows: TGCGCCAGCAGTCAATCTGGCAGGATGAACACTGAAGCTTTCTTT.

CDR3 region: CASSSQKRGQETQYF. As DNA, the CDR3 is TGTGCCAGCAGCTCCCAAAAGCGGGGGCAAGAGACCCAGTACTTC. The chain joins TRBV6-2 or TRBV6-3 to TRBJ2-5, with 8 bases aligning to TRBD2. Germline V gives CDR1 MNHEY, CDR2 SVGEGT. This CDR3 is built from 15 residues. The ends lost 6 bases at V and 2 bases at J; junction bases unmatched: 8.

The J gene is TRBJ2-2, the V gene TRBV18; 11 nucleotides line up with TRBD2. The CDR3 has 16 residues. V dropped 2 bases and J dropped 6; count of bases not matched to a gene: 5. Germline assignment: CDR1 KGHSH and CDR2 LQKENI. CDR3 DNA: TGTGCCAGCTCACCAGGGACTAGCGGTATCCCCGGGGAGCTGTTTTTT. This encodes CASSPGTSGIPGELFF.

The chain has TRBV19 and TRBJ2-1, with 8 positions matching TRBD2. J was trimmed by 8 bases and V by 6 bases; bases with no gene match: 15. The CDR3 runs 16 residues. The germline V gene has CDR1 LNHDA and CDR2 SQIVND (reference sequence). CDR3 nucleotides: TGTGCCAGTAGGCGTACTAGCGGTCCCTCCCCCGATGAGCAGTTCTTC. It codes for CASRRTSGPSPDEQFF.

In its sample, this clone was seen a few times. The rearrangement uses TRBV6-5 and TRBJ2-7; D gene uncertain. Germline V gene lookup returns CDR1 MNHEY and CDR2 SVGAGI. There are 13 residues in the CDR3. Trimming took 8 bases from V and 1 from J, leaving 12 bases between them. The CDR3 coding sequence is TGTGCCAGCTCCTTAGAACAGTCCTACGAGCAGTACTTC. Translating it yields CASSLEQSYEQYF.